What follows are 2 T cell receptor beta chains derived from one specimen sequenced in a study of cytomegalovirus exposure and HLA in healthy donors. PCR used 60 Vbeta primers and 13 Jbeta primers. Generated by immunoSEQ multiplex PCR, the TCRdb table keeps only in-frame clones and is missing some. This repertoire shows about 150,000 clones, 75% to 80% found once; its top ten account for about 0.66%. Sample: PBMCs. These receptors originate from a male donor in good health and CMV-seronegative.

This clone has just one count. The genes are TRBV19 and TRBJ2-7; 8 bases are shared with TRBD1. This CDR3 is 17 amino acids long. Looked up from germline, CDR1 is LNHDA and CDR2 is SQIVND (reference sequence). Trimming cost V 2 bases and J 2 bases; bases outside gene matches: 11. The CDR3 sequence is CASSITLGQGPTYEQYF. The CDR3 DNA is TGTGCCAGTAGTATAACCCTAGGACAGGGCCCGACCTACGAGCAGTACTTC.

The V call is TRBV7-9, the J call TRBJ1-2; 8 positions match TRBD1. This CDR3 has 16 residues. Trimming cost V 5 bases and J 7 bases; bases outside gene matches: 15. Per the germline V gene, CDR1 is SEHNR and CDR2 is FQNEAQ (reference sequence). The CDR3 loop reads CASSLEQGVALFGYTF. The DNA for the CDR3 is TGTGCCAGCAGCCTCGAACAGGGGGTGGCTCTCTTTGGCTACACCTTC. Variable domain in full (rest from reference TRBV7-9 and TRBJ1-2): DTGVSQNPRHKITKRGQNVTFRCDPISEHNRLYWYRQTLGQGPEFLTYFQNEAQLEKSRLLSDRFSAERPKGSFSTLEIQRTEQGDSAMYLCASSLEQGVALFGYTFGSGTRLTVV.